The rows below give T cell receptor beta chains drawn from one sample of a study of CD8 T cells in Susac syndrome. TCRdb called the immunoSEQ multiplex PCR reads again in MiXCR, with one record for every CDR3 protein. This sample yields 150,000 to 200,000 distinct CDR3 sequences, of which just over 90% are seen a single time; approximately 0.14% belongs to the top ten. Source material: CD4+ T cells from PBMCs. The receptors come from a human donor in good health. CDR3s include the opening cysteine and the closing phenylalanine or tryptophan. The D gene is left open where the match is weak.

>17|TRBJ1-5|TRBV7-2|TRBD1
TGTGCCAGCAGCTTACGGTTCTCCGGGACAGGGAGCCAGCCCCAGCATTTT
CASSLRFSGTGSQPQHF
>17|TRBJ1-5|TRBV20-1|TRBD1
TGCAGTGCCAGAGAAGCAACAGGGGTCGGAGTGGGGCAGCCCCAGCATTTT
CSAREATGVGVGQPQHF
>14|TRBJ2-3|TRBV19|-
TGTGCCAGTAACCGGAGAGCTAGCACAGATACGCAGTATTTT
CASNRRASTDTQYF
>11|TRBJ2-7|TRBV4-2|-
TGTGCCAGCAGCGGAATCCAAGGAGTGGACTTC
CASSGIQGVDF
>15|TRBJ1-1|TRBV20-1|-
TGCAGTGCTAGAGATCGCCTGAGAGGAGACACTGAAGCTTTCTTT
CSARDRLRGDTEAFF
>14|TRBJ2-7|TRBV20-1|-
TGCAGTGCTAGAGTCGGGAACGGGCTCTACGAGCAGTACTTC
CSARVGNGLYEQYF
>15|TRBJ1-2|TRBV7-2|-
TGTGCCAGCAGCCCCAGGACGGCAACTAACTATGGCTACACCTTC
CASSPRTATNYGYTF
>15|TRBJ1-2|TRBV12-3/TRBV12-4|-
TGTGCCAGCAGTCCCCAAACTACAGGCCTCTATGGCTACACCTTC
CASSPQTTGLYGYTF
>13|TRBJ2-5|TRBV10-3|-
TGTGCCATCAGCGGACAGAATTCGGAGACCCAGTACTTC
CAISGQNSETQYF
>16|TRBJ2-3|TRBV12-3/TRBV12-4|-
TGTGCCAGCAGTTTATCGGGAGGGGGCCCGGCGGATACGCAGTATTTT
CASSLSGGGPADTQYF